This paragraph covers one T cell receptor (beta chain) sequence. These data come from a study of CD8 T cells in Susac syndrome. While CD8+ and CD4+ T cells were isolated negatively, TEMRA cells were enriched by FACS. Per germline, CDR1 MNHEY and CDR2 SVGAGI. The trim removed 1 base at V and 2 bases at J, leaving 4 bases unmatched. This CDR3 has 16 residues. Random hexamers were used to reverse transcribe the RNA input (about 0.45 to 1 ug). TCRdb re-called the immunoSEQ multiplex PCR reads through MiXCR, storing one row per CDR3 protein. The sample has approximately 65,000 distinct CDR3 sequences, about 92% seen once.

The chain employs TRBV6-5 and TRBJ2-1; 8 positions match TRBD2. The sequence derives from a human donor in good health. Sequencing was performed on CD8+ T cells from PBMCs. CDR3 sequence reads: CASSYLTGGAYNEQFF. CDR3 nucleotide sequence: TGTGCCAGCAGTTACTTAACGGGGGGGGCCTACAATGAGCAGTTCTTC.